The rows below give T cell receptor beta chains drawn from one sample of a study of blood T cell repertoires in COVID-19. Only in-frame clones appear in the TCRdb table, and some are missing; sequencing was by immunoSEQ multiplex PCR. The sample carries over 200,000 clones, about 89% recorded once. The material sequenced was PBMCs or T cells enriched from blood (not recorded which). The receptor source for this set is a human donor in a cohort exposed to, infected with or recovered from COVID-19 (not recorded which). The donor label of this sample is uncertain. The CDR3 runs from the conserved cysteine through the conserved F or W. D genes are given only for firm matches. The size field is filled for only some rows; it gives once, few, many or a size class.

CDR3 length,J gene,V gene,D gene,clone size,CDR3 protein,CDR3 DNA
14,TRBJ1-4,TRBV11-2,NA,NA,CASSQGETGEKLFF,TGTGCCAGCAGCCAGGGTGAAACGGGCGAAAAACTGTTTTTT
14,TRBJ1-4,TRBV19,TRBD1,NA,CASTPGGTNEKLFF,TGTGCCAGTACCCCAGGGGGCACTAATGAAAAACTGTTTTTT
14,TRBJ1-3,TRBV5-4,NA,NA,CASSTRHRGNTIYF,TGTGCCAGCAGCACGAGACATAGAGGAAACACCATATATTTT
14,TRBJ2-5,TRBV7-2,TRBD1,once,CASSLTGGQETQYF,TGTGCCAGCAGCTTGACAGGGGGACAAGAGACCCAGTACTTC
14,TRBJ2-1,TRBV3-1/TRBV3-2,NA,NA,CASSQGDFLGEQFF,TGTGCCAGCAGCCAAGGGGACTTCCTGGGAGAGCAGTTCTTC
14,TRBJ1-2,TRBV7-9,NA,NA,CASGRTALNYGYTF,TGTGCCAGCGGTCGGACAGCACTTAACTATGGCTACACCTTC
15,TRBJ1-5,TRBV24-1,TRBD1,NA,CATTNRDSIYQPQHF,TGTGCCACCACAAACCGGGACAGCATCTATCAGCCCCAGCATTTT
15,TRBJ1-1,TRBV7-9,TRBD1,NA,CASSLNRGTYTEAFF,TGTGCCAGCAGCTTAAACAGGGGGACCTACACTGAAGCTTTCTTT
15,TRBJ2-3,TRBV7-2,TRBD2,NA,CASSLQAGDTDTQYF,TGTGCCAGCAGCTTGCAAGCGGGGGACACAGATACGCAGTATTTT
14,TRBJ2-7,TRBV3-1/TRBV3-2,TRBD2,NA,CASSPGLAGYEQYF,TGTGCCAGCAGCCCTGGACTAGCGGGCTACGAGCAGTACTTC
14,TRBJ2-5,TRBV9,NA,NA,CASSVGGAEETQYF,TGTGCCAGCAGCGTAGGGGGCGCGGAAGAGACCCAGTACTTC
15,TRBJ2-1,TRBV9,TRBD2,NA,CASSSTGLGANEQFF,TGTGCCAGCAGCTCCACGGGACTAGGGGCCAATGAGCAGTTCTTC
16,TRBJ2-7,TRBV30,TRBD2,NA,CAWSVQGPADGRGQYF,TGTGCCTGGAGTGTACAAGGGCCTGCCGATGGGAGGGGGCAGTACTTC
12,TRBJ1-2,TRBV30,TRBD1,NA,CAWRQGNYGYTF,TGTGCCTGGCGACAGGGCAACTATGGCTACACCTTC
16,TRBJ1-3,TRBV4-2,TRBD1,NA,CASSQDWTGSGNTIYF,TGTGCCAGCAGCCAGGACTGGACAGGGTCTGGAAACACCATATATTTT
14,TRBJ2-7,TRBV9,TRBD1,NA,CASSVVGTGDEQYF,TGTGCCAGCAGCGTAGTGGGGACAGGGGACGAGCAGTACTTC
19,TRBJ2-3,TRBV6-8,TRBD2,NA,CASIPPSGGRRGVPGTQYF,TGTGCCAGCATTCCTCCGTCGGGCGGGCGGCGGGGGGTCCCGGGTACGCAGTATTTT
13,TRBJ1-1,TRBV19,NA,NA,CASSPTPNTEAFF,TGTGCCAGTAGCCCAACTCCGAACACTGAAGCTTTCTTT
14,TRBJ1-2,TRBV2,NA,few,CASSLGGTHYGYTF,TGTGCCAGCAGTCTGGGGGGGACGCACTATGGCTACACCTTC
14,TRBJ1-1,TRBV6-2/TRBV6-3,NA,NA,CASSYSLANTEAFF,TGTGCCAGCAGTTACTCTTTGGCCAACACTGAAGCTTTCTTT
13,TRBJ1-2,TRBV7-9,TRBD1,once,CASSPRDRATYTF,TGTGCCAGCAGCCCGAGGGACAGGGCAACCTACACCTTC
14,TRBJ1-2,TRBV10-3,TRBD1,NA,CAISESRTGYGYTF,TGTGCCATCAGTGAGTCCCGGACAGGCTATGGCTACACCTTC
15,TRBJ1-2,TRBV9,TRBD1,NA,CASSVAGQGPYGYTF,TGTGCCAGCAGCGTAGCCGGACAGGGACCCTATGGCTACACCTTC
18,TRBJ2-1,TRBV4-1,TRBD1,NA,CASSRNTGTGDNNNEQFF,TGCGCCAGCAGCCGCAACACCGGGACAGGAGACAATAACAATGAGCAGTTCTTC
14,TRBJ2-2,TRBV4-3,NA,NA,CASSQDESAEELFF,TGCGCCAGCAGCCAAGATGAAAGCGCGGAGGAGCTGTTTTTT
16,TRBJ2-5,TRBV11-2,TRBD2,NA,CASSPHRAGGLETQYF,TGTGCCAGCAGCCCCCATCGAGCGGGGGGTCTGGAGACCCAGTACTTC
15,TRBJ1-1,TRBV27,TRBD1,NA,CASSPDRQGPTEAFF,TGTGCCAGCAGTCCGGATCGACAGGGTCCGACTGAAGCTTTCTTT
14,TRBJ1-4,TRBV9,NA,NA,CASSVGEANEKLFF,TGTGCCAGCAGCGTAGGGGAGGCTAATGAAAAACTGTTTTTT
15,TRBJ2-3,TRBV6-2/TRBV6-3,NA,NA,CASSYSPGDTDTQYF,TGTGCCAGCAGTTACAGTCCGGGGGACACAGATACGCAGTATTTT
14,TRBJ1-1,TRBV10-3,NA,NA,CAITSRQLNTEAFF,TGTGCCATCACTAGTAGGCAGTTGAACACTGAAGCTTTCTTT
13,TRBJ2-7,TRBV6-2/TRBV6-3,NA,NA,CASSSSGPYEQYF,TGTGCCAGCAGCTCCAGCGGGCCCTACGAGCAGTACTTC
15,TRBJ1-4,TRBV9,TRBD1,NA,CASRHTGTGGEKLFF,TGTGCCAGCAGACATACCGGGACAGGGGGTGAAAAACTGTTTTTT
15,TRBJ2-3,TRBV2,TRBD2,NA,CASRKALAGTDTQYF,TGTGCCTCGAGGAAGGCGCTAGCGGGTACAGATACGCAGTATTTT
15,TRBJ2-2,TRBV10-3,NA,NA,CAISGQGPNTGELFF,TGTGCCATCAGTGGCCAGGGGCCAAACACCGGGGAGCTGTTTTTT
19,TRBJ2-2,TRBV5-1,TRBD1,NA,CASSLGAGTGAANTGELFF,TGCGCCAGCAGCTTGGGCGCCGGGACAGGGGCGGCGAACACCGGGGAGCTGTTTTTT
16,TRBJ1-4,TRBV12-5,NA,NA,CASGSTNRVTNEKLFF,TGTGCTAGTGGTTCCACCAACAGGGTAACTAATGAAAAACTGTTTTTT
16,TRBJ1-1,TRBV3-1/TRBV3-2,NA,NA,CASSQDGLARHTEAFF,TGTGCCAGCAGCCAAGATGGGCTTGCCCGACACACTGAAGCTTTCTTT
15,TRBJ1-4,TRBV4-3,NA,NA,CASSQDWTDNEKLFF,TGCGCCAGCAGCCAAGATTGGACAGATAATGAAAAACTGTTTTTT
15,TRBJ1-6,TRBV9,TRBD1,NA,CASSQGQGRHSPLHF,TGTGCCAGCAGCCAGGGACAGGGGAGGCATTCACCCCTCCACTTT
13,TRBJ1-2,TRBV4-1,NA,NA,CASSQYSNYGYTF,TGCGCCAGCAGCCAATACAGTAACTATGGCTACACCTTC
16,TRBJ2-2,TRBV11-3,TRBD2,NA,CASSSAAGGTDGELFF,TGTGCCAGCAGCTCAGCAGCGGGGGGGACCGACGGGGAGCTGTTTTTT
13,TRBJ1-1,TRBV29-1,TRBD1,NA,CSVEVRGAPEAFF,TGCAGCGTTGAGGTCAGGGGGGCCCCTGAAGCTTTCTTT
16,TRBJ2-5,TRBV5-1,NA,NA,CASSSRLGGTQETQYF,TGCGCCAGCAGTTCCCGGTTAGGGGGAACCCAAGAGACCCAGTACTTC
15,TRBJ1-2,TRBV7-3,TRBD1,NA,CASSEGDRLGSGYTF,TGTGCCAGCAGCGAAGGGGACAGGTTGGGCTCGGGCTACACCTTC
14,TRBJ2-5,TRBV2,TRBD1,NA,CASRPRTGQETQYF,TGTGCCAGCCGCCCCAGGACAGGGCAAGAGACCCAGTACTTC
13,TRBJ2-7,TRBV27,TRBD2,NA,CASSLGGNYEQYF,TGTGCCAGCAGTTTGGGGGGGAACTACGAGCAGTACTTC
16,TRBJ2-2,TRBV5-1,TRBD1,NA,CASSFRTGGLTGELFF,TGCGCCAGCAGCTTCCGGACAGGGGGCCTCACCGGGGAGCTGTTTTTT
17,TRBJ2-7,TRBV12-5,NA,NA,CASGLVPWFTGHYEQYF,TGTGCTAGTGGTTTGGTACCTTGGTTCACTGGTCACTACGAGCAGTACTTC
15,TRBJ2-1,TRBV5-6,TRBD2,once,CASSLQASGENEQFF,TGTGCCAGCAGCTTGCAGGCTAGCGGGGAAAATGAGCAGTTCTTC
13,TRBJ2-4,TRBV27,NA,NA,CASSPDRGNIQYF,TGTGCCAGCAGCCCGGACAGAGGGAACATTCAGTACTTC
16,TRBJ1-4,TRBV3-1/TRBV3-2,NA,NA,CASSQKYRAANEKLFF,TGTGCCAGCAGCCAGAAGTACAGGGCGGCTAATGAAAAACTGTTTTTT
13,TRBJ1-6,TRBV3-1/TRBV3-2,TRBD1,NA,CASQDRDGSPLHF,TGTGCCAGCCAGGACAGGGATGGTTCACCCCTCCACTTT
12,TRBJ1-2,TRBV30,NA,NA,CAWSAAAPGYTF,TGTGCCTGGAGCGCGGCAGCCCCGGGCTACACCTTC